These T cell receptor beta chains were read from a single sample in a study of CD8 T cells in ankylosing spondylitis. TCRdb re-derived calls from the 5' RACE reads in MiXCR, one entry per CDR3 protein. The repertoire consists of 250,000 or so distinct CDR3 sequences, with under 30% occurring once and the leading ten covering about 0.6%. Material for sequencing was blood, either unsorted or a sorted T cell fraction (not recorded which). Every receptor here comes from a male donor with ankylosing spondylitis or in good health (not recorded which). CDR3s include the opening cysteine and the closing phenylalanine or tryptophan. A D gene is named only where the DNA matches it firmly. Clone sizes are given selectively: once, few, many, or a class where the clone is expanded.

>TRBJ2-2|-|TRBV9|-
CASSVAGYTGELFF
TGTGCCAGCAGCGTAGCAGGATACACCGGGGAGCTGTTTTTT
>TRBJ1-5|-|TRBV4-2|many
CASSQDQDERRPQHF
TGTGCCAGCAGCCAAGATCAGGACGAAAGGCGGCCCCAGCATTTT
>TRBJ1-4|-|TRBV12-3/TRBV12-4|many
CASSFSGYNEKLFF
TGTGCCAGCAGTTTCTCAGGGTATAATGAAAAACTGTTTTTT
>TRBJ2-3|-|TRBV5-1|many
CASSLPGAGGTDTQYF
TGCGCCAGCAGCTTGCCCGGGGCAGGGGGCACAGATACGCAGTATTTT
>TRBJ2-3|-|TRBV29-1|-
CSVDPGVLADTQYF
TGCAGCGTTGACCCAGGGGTACTAGCGGATACGCAGTATTTT
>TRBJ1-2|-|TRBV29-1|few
CSVGGSRNYGYTF
TGCAGCGTTGGGGGGAGCCGTAACTATGGCTACACCTTC
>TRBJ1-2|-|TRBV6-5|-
CASSYTGTGRYGYTF
TGTGCCAGCAGTTACACCGGGACGGGCCGCTATGGCTACACCTTC
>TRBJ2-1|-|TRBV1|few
CTSSQGAVGPGSYNEQFF
-
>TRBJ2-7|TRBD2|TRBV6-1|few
CASGTSGGTGFSYEQYF
TGTGCCAGCGGGACTAGCGGGGGAACTGGGTTCTCCTACGAGCAGTACTTC
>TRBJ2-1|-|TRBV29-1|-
CSVGADSYNEQFF
TGCAGCGTTGGGGCAGACTCCTACAATGAGCAGTTCTTC